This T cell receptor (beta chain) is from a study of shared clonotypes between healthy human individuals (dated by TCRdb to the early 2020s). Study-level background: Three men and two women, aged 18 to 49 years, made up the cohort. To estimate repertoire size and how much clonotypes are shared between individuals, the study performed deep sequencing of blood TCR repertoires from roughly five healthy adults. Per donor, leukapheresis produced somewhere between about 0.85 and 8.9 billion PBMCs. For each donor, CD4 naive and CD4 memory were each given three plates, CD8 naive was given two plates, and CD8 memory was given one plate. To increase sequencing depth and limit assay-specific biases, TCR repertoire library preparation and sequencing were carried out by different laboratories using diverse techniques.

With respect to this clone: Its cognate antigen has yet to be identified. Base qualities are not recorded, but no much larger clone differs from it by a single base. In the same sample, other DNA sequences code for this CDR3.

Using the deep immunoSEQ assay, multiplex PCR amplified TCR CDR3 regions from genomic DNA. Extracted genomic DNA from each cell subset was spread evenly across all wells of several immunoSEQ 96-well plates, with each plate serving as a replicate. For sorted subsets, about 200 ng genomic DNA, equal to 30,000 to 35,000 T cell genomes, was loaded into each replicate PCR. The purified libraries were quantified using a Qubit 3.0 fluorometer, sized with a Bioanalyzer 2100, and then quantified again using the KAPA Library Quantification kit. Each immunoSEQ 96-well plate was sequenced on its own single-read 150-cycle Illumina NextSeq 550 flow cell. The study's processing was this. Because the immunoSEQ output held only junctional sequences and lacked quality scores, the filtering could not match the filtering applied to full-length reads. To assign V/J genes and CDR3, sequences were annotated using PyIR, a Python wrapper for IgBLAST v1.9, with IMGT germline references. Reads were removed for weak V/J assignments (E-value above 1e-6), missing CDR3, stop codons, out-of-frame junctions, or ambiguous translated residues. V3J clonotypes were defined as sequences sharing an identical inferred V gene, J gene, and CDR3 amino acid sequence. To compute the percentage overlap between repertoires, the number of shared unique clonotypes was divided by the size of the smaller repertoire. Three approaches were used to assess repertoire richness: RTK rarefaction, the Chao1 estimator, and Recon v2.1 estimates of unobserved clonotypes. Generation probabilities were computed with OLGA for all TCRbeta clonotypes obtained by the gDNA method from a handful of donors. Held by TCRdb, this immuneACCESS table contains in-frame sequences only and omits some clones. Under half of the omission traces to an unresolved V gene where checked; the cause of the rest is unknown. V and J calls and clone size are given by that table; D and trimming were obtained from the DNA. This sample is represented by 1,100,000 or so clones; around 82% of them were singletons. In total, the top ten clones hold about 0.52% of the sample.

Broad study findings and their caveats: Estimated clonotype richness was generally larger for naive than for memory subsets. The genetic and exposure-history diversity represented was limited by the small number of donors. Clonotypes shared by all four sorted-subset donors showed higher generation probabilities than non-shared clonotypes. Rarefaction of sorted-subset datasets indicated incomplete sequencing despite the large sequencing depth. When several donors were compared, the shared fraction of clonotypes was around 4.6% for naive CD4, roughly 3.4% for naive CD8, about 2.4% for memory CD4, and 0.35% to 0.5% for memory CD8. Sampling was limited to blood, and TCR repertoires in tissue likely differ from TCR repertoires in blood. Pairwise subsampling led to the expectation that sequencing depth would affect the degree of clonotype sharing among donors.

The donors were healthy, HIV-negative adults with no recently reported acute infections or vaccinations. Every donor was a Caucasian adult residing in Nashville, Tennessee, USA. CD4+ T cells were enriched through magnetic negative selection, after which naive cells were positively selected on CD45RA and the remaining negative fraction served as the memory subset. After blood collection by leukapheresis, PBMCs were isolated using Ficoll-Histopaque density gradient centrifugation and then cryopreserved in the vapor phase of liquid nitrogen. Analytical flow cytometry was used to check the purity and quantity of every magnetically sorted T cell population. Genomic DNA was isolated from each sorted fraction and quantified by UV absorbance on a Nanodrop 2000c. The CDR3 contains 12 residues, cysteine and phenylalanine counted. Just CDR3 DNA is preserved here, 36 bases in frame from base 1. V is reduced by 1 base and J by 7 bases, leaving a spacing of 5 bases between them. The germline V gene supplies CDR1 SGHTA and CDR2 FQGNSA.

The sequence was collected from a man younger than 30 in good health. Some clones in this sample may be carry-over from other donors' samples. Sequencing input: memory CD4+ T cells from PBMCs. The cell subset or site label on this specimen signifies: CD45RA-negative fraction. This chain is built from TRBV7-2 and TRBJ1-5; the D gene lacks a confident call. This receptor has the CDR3 CASSLDGQPQHF. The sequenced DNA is TGTGCCAGCAGCTTAGATGGGCAGCCCCAGCATTTT.